These T cell receptor beta chains were read from a single sample in a study of control samples from healthy donors and cancer patients. TCRdb's table, derived via immunoSEQ multiplex PCR, lists solely in-frame clones and lacks some. The sample consists of 150,000 to 200,000 clones, about 91% of them appearing once. Sequencing was carried out using blood. These receptors all come from a man aged 18 to 35 in good health. Both conserved end residues are part of each CDR3. The order of the fields is V gene, D gene, clone size, J gene, CDR3 protein, CDR3 DNA. D genes are given only for firm matches. Not all rows give a size; the values are once, few, many and, for expanded clones, a class.

TRBV5-8,NA,NA,TRBJ2-7,CASTISWREQYF,TGTGCCAGCACCATTAGCTGGAGGGAGCAGTACTTC
TRBV25-1,NA,NA,TRBJ2-2,CASSIFGMNTGELFF,TGTGCCAGCAGTATCTTCGGGATGAACACCGGGGAGCTGTTTTTT
TRBV7-2,NA,NA,TRBJ1-5,CASSLSWGDQPQHF,TGTGCCAGCAGCTTATCCTGGGGGGATCAGCCCCAGCATTTT
TRBV4-1,NA,NA,TRBJ2-2,CASRIIGDPPTTLGELFF,TGCGCCAGCAGGATTATCGGGGACCCCCCGACCACATTGGGGGAGCTGTTTTTT
TRBV5-4,NA,NA,TRBJ1-1,CASSLLYASEAFF,TGTGCCAGCAGCTTGCTGTACGCTTCTGAAGCTTTCTTT
TRBV5-5,NA,few,TRBJ1-1,CASSLERAANTEAFF,TGTGCCAGCAGCTTGGAGAGGGCAGCGAACACTGAAGCTTTCTTT
TRBV27,NA,few,TRBJ1-6,CASSVAPSSYNSPLHF,TGTGCCAGCAGTGTAGCCCCGAGCTCCTATAATTCACCCCTCCACTTT
TRBV5-6,NA,NA,TRBJ2-5,CASSLGRGTFQETQYF,TGTGCCAGCAGCTTGGGGAGGGGAACCTTCCAAGAGACCCAGTACTTC
TRBV7-8,NA,few,TRBJ2-3,CASSLASRGLTDTQYF,TGTGCCAGCAGCTTAGCGAGCCGGGGGCTCACAGATACGCAGTATTTT
TRBV6-2/TRBV6-3,NA,NA,TRBJ2-3,CASSRDSTDTQYF,TGTGCCAGCAGCCGTGACAGCACAGATACGCAGTATTTT
TRBV27,TRBD2,NA,TRBJ2-2,CASSLSPRGGTYTGELFF,TGTGCCAGCAGTTTATCTCCGCGGGGGGGCACGTACACCGGGGAGCTGTTTTTT
TRBV4-3,TRBD1,few,TRBJ1-4,CASSHRGTGDEKLFF,TGCGCCAGCAGCCACAGAGGGACAGGGGATGAAAAACTGTTTTTT
TRBV5-1,TRBD1,few,TRBJ2-1,CASSLEGQGSNEQFF,TGCGCCAGCAGCTTGGAAGGACAGGGCTCCAATGAGCAGTTCTTC
TRBV29-1,NA,few,TRBJ1-2,CSGQINYGYTF,TGCAGCGGACAAATTAACTATGGCTACACCTTC
TRBV18,TRBD1,once,TRBJ1-2,CASSRSGDSGYTF,TGTGCCAGCTCACGCTCCGGGGACAGTGGCTACACCTTC
TRBV7-2,NA,few,TRBJ1-5,CASSLTGSNQPQHF,TGTGCCAGCAGCTTAACAGGGTCTAATCAGCCCCAGCATTTT
TRBV7-2,TRBD2,NA,TRBJ2-2,CASSSTSGVGELFF,TGTGCCAGCAGCTCGACTAGCGGGGTGGGGGAGCTGTTTTTT
TRBV13,NA,NA,TRBJ2-3,CASSRRGGGDTQYF,TGTGCCAGCAGCCGCAGGGGTGGGGGGGATACGCAGTATTTT
TRBV19,NA,NA,TRBJ1-3,CASSPVRGANTIYF,TGTGCCAGTAGCCCTGTCAGGGGTGCAAACACCATATATTTT
TRBV7-6,NA,NA,TRBJ2-2,CASSWTANTGELFF,TGTGCCAGCAGCTGGACAGCCAACACCGGGGAGCTGTTTTTT
TRBV6-5,NA,few,TRBJ1-5,CASTIQGSQPQHF,TGTGCCAGCACTATACAGGGAAGTCAGCCCCAGCATTTT
TRBV14,NA,NA,TRBJ2-3,CASSPTGTIQYF,TGTGCCAGCAGCCCAACGGGGACAATACAGTATTTT
TRBV11-2,TRBD2,NA,TRBJ2-7,CASSLRPGGYEQYF,TGTGCCAGCAGCTTACGTCCGGGGGGCTACGAGCAGTACTTC
TRBV4-1,NA,few,TRBJ2-1,CASSQHGNSQFEQFF,TGCGCCAGCAGCCAACATGGGAACAGTCAGTTTGAGCAGTTCTTC
TRBV4-3,NA,NA,TRBJ2-3,CASSLSQGSTDTQYF,TGCGCCAGCAGCCTGTCGCAGGGTAGCACAGATACGCAGTATTTT
TRBV7-8,TRBD1,few,TRBJ2-7,CASSFGPGQGYEQYF,TGTGCCAGCAGCTTCGGACCGGGACAGGGGTACGAGCAGTACTTC
TRBV7-8,NA,NA,TRBJ1-1,CASSLGPQFGAFF,TGTGCCAGCAGCTTAGGGCCGCAGTTTGGAGCTTTCTTT
TRBV5-6,NA,NA,TRBJ2-7,CASSRVGGYNEQYF,TGTGCCAGCTCCCGGGTCGGGGGCTACAACGAGCAGTACTTC
TRBV6-2/TRBV6-3,NA,once,TRBJ2-5,CASSYSEGEALFWETQYF,TGTGCCAGCAGTTACTCAGAGGGAGAAGCCCTCTTTTGGGAGACCCAGTACTTC
TRBV28,NA,NA,TRBJ1-6,CASTRVGSYNSPLHF,TGTGCCAGCACCCGGGTAGGATCCTATAATTCACCCCTCCACTTT
TRBV6-5,NA,NA,TRBJ1-5,CASSSEGGYNQPQHF,TGTGCCAGCAGCTCCGAGGGGGGGTACAATCAGCCCCAGCATTTT
TRBV19,NA,NA,TRBJ2-1,CASSPSSYNEQFF,TGTGCCAGTAGCCCGAGCTCCTACAATGAGCAGTTCTTC
TRBV7-8,NA,NA,TRBJ2-3,CATSRGGKTNTQYF,TGTGCCACCAGTCGGGGCGGGAAGACAAATACGCAGTATTTT
TRBV28,NA,NA,TRBJ1-2,CASSLTRFTGYGYTF,TGTGCCAGCAGTTTAACTCGCTTTACTGGGTATGGCTACACCTTC
TRBV4-2,TRBD1,NA,TRBJ1-2,CASSDGTDDGYTF,TGTGCCAGCAGCGATGGGACAGACGATGGCTACACCTTC
TRBV28,TRBD1,once,TRBJ2-5,CASRGRTGSQETQYF,TGTGCCAGCAGAGGCCGGACAGGGAGCCAAGAGACCCAGTACTTC
TRBV9,TRBD1,NA,TRBJ1-1,CASSADLTGTGSEAFF,TGTGCCAGCAGCGCTGACTTGACCGGGACAGGGAGTGAAGCTTTCTTT
TRBV6-5,NA,NA,TRBJ2-5,CASSQPKRETQYF,TGTGCCAGCAGCCAGCCGAAGCGCGAGACCCAGTACTTC
TRBV7-2,TRBD2,NA,TRBJ2-1,CASSYVYSGLGSHNEQFF,TGTGCCAGCAGCTACGTTTATTCCGGACTAGGCTCACACAATGAGCAGTTCTTC
TRBV5-1,NA,NA,TRBJ2-6,CASSLVVNGANVLTF,TGCGCCAGCAGCTTGGTCGTGAATGGGGCCAACGTCCTGACTTTC
TRBV7-3,NA,once,TRBJ2-3,CASSPTLTDPDTQYF,TGTGCCAGCAGCCCGACTCTGACTGACCCAGATACGCAGTATTTT
TRBV6-6,TRBD2,NA,TRBJ2-7,CASSYLLAGPPYEQYF,TGTGCCAGCAGTTACTTACTAGCGGGGCCTCCCTACGAGCAGTACTTC
TRBV18,NA,once,TRBJ1-4,CASSPEGMANEKLFF,TGTGCCAGCTCACCAGAAGGGATGGCTAATGAAAAACTGTTTTTT
TRBV18,NA,NA,TRBJ2-3,CASSPNTDTQYF,TGTGCCAGCTCACCCAACACAGATACGCAGTATTTT
TRBV7-2,NA,NA,TRBJ2-5,CASSLIVAQETQYF,TGTGCCAGCAGCTTAATAGTGGCGCAAGAGACCCAGTACTTC
TRBV28,TRBD2,NA,TRBJ2-7,CASSLTLAGNEQYF,TGTGCCAGCAGTTTAACACTAGCGGGGAACGAGCAGTACTTC
TRBV4-3,NA,NA,TRBJ1-4,CASSQDPGENEKLFF,TGCGCCAGCAGCCAAGACCCCGGGGAGAATGAAAAACTGTTTTTT
TRBV16,NA,NA,TRBJ1-1,CASSQVTGEAFF,TGTGCCAGCAGCCAAGTGACAGGTGAAGCTTTCTTT
TRBV19,TRBD1,NA,TRBJ1-2,CASRTGERVYGYTF,TGTGCCAGTAGGACAGGGGAAAGAGTCTATGGCTACACCTTC
TRBV7-6,NA,NA,TRBJ2-3,CASSLSGHTDTQYF,TGTGCCAGCAGCTTAAGCGGTCACACAGATACGCAGTATTTT
TRBV12-3/TRBV12-4,NA,NA,TRBJ1-1,CASSSAVYTEAFF,TGTGCCAGCAGTTCGGCAGTCTACACTGAAGCTTTCTTT
TRBV5-6,TRBD1,once,TRBJ1-6,CASRPGTGPSPLHF,TGTGCCAGCAGACCCGGGACAGGTCCTTCACCCCTCCACTTT
TRBV3-1/TRBV3-2,NA,NA,TRBJ2-2,CVSSPRRANTGELFF,TGTGTCAGCAGCCCCCGACGTGCGAACACCGGGGAGCTGTTTTTT